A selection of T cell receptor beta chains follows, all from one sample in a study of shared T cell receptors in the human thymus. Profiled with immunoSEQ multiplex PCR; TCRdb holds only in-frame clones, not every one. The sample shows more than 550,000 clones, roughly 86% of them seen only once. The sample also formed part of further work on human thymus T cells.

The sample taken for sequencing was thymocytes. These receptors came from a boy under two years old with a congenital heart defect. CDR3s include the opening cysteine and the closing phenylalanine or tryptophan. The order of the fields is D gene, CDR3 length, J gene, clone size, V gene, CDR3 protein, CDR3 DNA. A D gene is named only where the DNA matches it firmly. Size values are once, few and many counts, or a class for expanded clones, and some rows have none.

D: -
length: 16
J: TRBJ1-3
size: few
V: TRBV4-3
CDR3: CASSQAGRDSGNTIYF
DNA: TGCGCCAGCAGCCAAGCGGGCCGGGACTCTGGAAACACCATATATTTT

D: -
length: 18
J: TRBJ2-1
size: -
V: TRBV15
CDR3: CATSEPGQGGRDYNEQFF
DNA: TGTGCCACCAGCGAACCAGGCCAGGGTGGGCGGGATTACAATGAGCAGTTCTTC

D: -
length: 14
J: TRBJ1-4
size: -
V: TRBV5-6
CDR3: CASSPQRANEKLFF
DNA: TGTGCCAGCAGCCCTCAGCGGGCTAATGAAAAACTGTTTTTT

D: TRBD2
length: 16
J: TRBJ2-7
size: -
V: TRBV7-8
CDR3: CASSFFSGRGSYEQYF
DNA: TGTGCCAGCAGCTTTTTTAGCGGGAGGGGCTCCTACGAGCAGTACTTC

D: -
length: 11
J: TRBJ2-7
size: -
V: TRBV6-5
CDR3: CASRKLEEQYF
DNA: TGTGCCAGCAGGAAACTAGAAGAGCAGTACTTC

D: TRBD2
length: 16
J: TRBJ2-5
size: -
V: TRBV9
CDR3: CASSVASGGFQETQYF
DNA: TGTGCCAGCAGCGTAGCTAGCGGGGGATTTCAAGAGACCCAGTACTTC

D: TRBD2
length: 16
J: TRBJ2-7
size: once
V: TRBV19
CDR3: CASSGLADYFSYEQYF
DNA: TGTGCCAGTTCGGGACTAGCGGATTACTTTAGCTACGAGCAGTACTTC

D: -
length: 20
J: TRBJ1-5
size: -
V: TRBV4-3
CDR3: CASSQYPWAAEGYSNQPQHF
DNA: TGCGCCAGCAGCCAATACCCATGGGCAGCCGAGGGCTATAGCAATCAGCCCCAGCATTTT

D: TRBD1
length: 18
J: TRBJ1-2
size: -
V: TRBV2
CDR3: CASSEARGVGGVNYGYTF
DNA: TGTGCCAGCAGTGAAGCGCGAGGAGTAGGGGGCGTTAACTATGGCTACACCTTC

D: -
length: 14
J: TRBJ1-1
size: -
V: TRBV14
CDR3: CASSQGRGNTEAFF
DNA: TGTGCCAGCAGCCAAGGTCGGGGGAACACTGAAGCTTTCTTT

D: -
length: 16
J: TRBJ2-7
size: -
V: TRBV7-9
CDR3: CASSLGRGPLTYEQYF
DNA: TGTGCCAGCAGCTTAGGTAGGGGTCCCCTAACCTACGAGCAGTACTTC

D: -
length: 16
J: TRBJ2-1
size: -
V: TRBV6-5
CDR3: CASSYSSTGSYNEQFF
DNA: TGTGCCAGCAGTTACTCGAGTACGGGTTCCTACAATGAGCAGTTCTTC

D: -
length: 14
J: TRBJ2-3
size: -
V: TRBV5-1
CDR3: CASSLGAGGDTQYF
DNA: TGCGCCAGCAGCTTGGGAGCCGGGGGAGATACGCAGTATTTT

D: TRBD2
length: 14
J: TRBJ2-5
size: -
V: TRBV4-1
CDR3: CASSQAGGRETQYF
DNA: TGCGCCAGCAGCCAAGCGGGGGGGCGGGAGACCCAGTACTTC

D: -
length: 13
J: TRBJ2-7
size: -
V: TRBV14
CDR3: CASSRYSSYEQYF
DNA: TGTGCCAGCAGTCGATACAGCTCCTACGAGCAGTACTTC

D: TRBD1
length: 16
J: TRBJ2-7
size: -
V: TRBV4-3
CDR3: CASSQASGTGYYEQYF
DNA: TGCGCCAGCAGCCAAGCCTCCGGGACAGGGTATTACGAGCAGTACTTC